The table lists the clone carrying this T cell receptor (beta chain) with a count of one. Assay: immunoSEQ multiplex PCR; the TCRdb copy retains only in-frame clones and omits some. Counted here are about 400,000 clones, 88% occurring once; the ten biggest clones make up around 1.9%. Enrolled through a virtual design, the participants were between roughly 18 and 95 years of age and came from about two dozen US areas. Participant-reported clinical history was the basis for cohort assignment. This sample is part of a study of blood T cell repertoires in COVID-19. The overall study: The origin of the acute and convalescent COVID-19 samples was the United States, Italy and Spain. PBMCs, B-cell-depleted T cells, or T cells were the source of the cDNA or gDNA that made up the material.

V shed 3 bases and J shed 2 bases, with 14 bases lying between them. The CDR3 has 16 residues. CDR1 is LNHNV, CDR2 YYDKDF, per germline (reference sequence). This receptor was obtained from a woman between 40 and 50 years old with acute COVID-19. Sequencing was done on a sample of PBMCs or T cells enriched from blood (not recorded which). The chain combines TRBV15 with TRBJ1-5, with a tentative D call TRBD1 (6 bases). The CDR3 sequence: CATSRGARLGNQPQHF. The CDR3 bases are TGTGCCACCAGCAGGGGGGCAAGATTGGGCAATCAGCCCCAGCATTTT.